This entry describes one T cell receptor (beta chain). The record originates from a study of blood T cell repertoires in COVID-19. Study background: COVID-19 samples collected from the United States, Italy and Spain covered acute and convalescent phases.

In the source study's methods: The authors estimated nucleated cell counts from reference gene primer amplification. Some clones are missing from TCRdb's copy, which holds only in-frame ones; the method was immunoSEQ multiplex PCR. For V, J and clone size, that table is used; D and trimming come from the DNA. The sample contains under 150,000 clones, around 83% of which appear only once. The TCR was taken from a woman between 55 and 75 years old with COVID-19, enrolled during active disease. The sequencing input was peripheral blood.

The CDR3: CASSFNSNQPQHF. CDR3 coding DNA: TGCGCCAGCAGCTTTAATAGCAATCAGCCCCAGCATTTT. The chain links TRBV5-1 to TRBJ1-5; D call uncertain. CDR1 and CDR2 from the germline V gene are SGHRS and YFSETQ. The CDR3 consists of 13 residues. The V end lost 2 bases, the J end lost 0 bases, and 3 bases lay between the germline ends.